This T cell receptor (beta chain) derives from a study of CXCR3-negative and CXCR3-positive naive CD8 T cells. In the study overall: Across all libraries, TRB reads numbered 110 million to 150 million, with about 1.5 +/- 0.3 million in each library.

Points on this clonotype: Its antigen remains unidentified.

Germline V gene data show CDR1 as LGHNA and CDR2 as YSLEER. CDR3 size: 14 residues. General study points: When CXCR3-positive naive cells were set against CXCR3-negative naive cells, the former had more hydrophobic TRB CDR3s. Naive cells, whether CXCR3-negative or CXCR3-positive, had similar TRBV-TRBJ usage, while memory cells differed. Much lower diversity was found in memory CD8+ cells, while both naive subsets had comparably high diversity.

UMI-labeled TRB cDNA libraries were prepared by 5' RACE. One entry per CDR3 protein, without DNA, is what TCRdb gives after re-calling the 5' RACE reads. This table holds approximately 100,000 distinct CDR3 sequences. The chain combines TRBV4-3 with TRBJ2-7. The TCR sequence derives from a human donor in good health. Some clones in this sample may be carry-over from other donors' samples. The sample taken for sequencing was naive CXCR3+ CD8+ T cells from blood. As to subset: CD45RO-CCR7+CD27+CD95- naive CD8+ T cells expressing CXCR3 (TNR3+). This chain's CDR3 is CASSQGYWHYEQYF.